This TCR beta chain emerged from a study of read filtering for tumor transcriptome and immune sequencing. The J segment lost 4 bases and the V segment lost 6 bases, leaving 6 bases of the junction unmatched. The CDR3 loop spans 15 amino acids. Study-level points and caveats: Dropping single-read clonotypes raised IR-seq and RNA-seq shared-clonotype correlation. The sorted CD138-negative fraction was a mixed bone marrow immune population, not purified T cells.

This library used 300 to 450 ng RNA and molecular barcoded adaptors spanning alpha/delta and beta/gamma chains. TCRdb re-analysed the reads in MiXCR, keeping a single row per CDR3 protein. The repertoire holds 45,000 to 55,000 distinct CDR3 sequences, with approximately 18% as singletons. This clonotype was counted ten times or more. The target antigen is unknown. Sample: a population of CD138-negative cells sorted from bone marrow. This clonotype was sampled from a donor at least 40 years old with multiple myeloma. The chain has TRBV12-3 or TRBV12-4 and TRBJ1-5, with 10 bases matching TRBD1. The CDR3 DNA reads TGTGCCAGCAGCTCCGACAGGGGGCCGAATCAGCCCCAGCATTTT. It translates to CASSSDRGPNQPQHF.